The rows below give T cell receptor beta chains drawn from one sample of a study of Graves' ophthalmopathy and Graves' hyperthyroidism. TCRdb reprocessed the multiplex PCR reads with MiXCR, giving one entry per CDR3 protein. This table holds almost 400,000 distinct CDR3 sequences, roughly 18% found once. What was sequenced was peripheral blood. These receptors all come from a woman aged 18-29 years with Graves' ophthalmopathy. CDR3s include the opening cysteine and the closing phenylalanine or tryptophan. A D gene is named only where the DNA matches it firmly. The listing skips clone size in some rows; elsewhere it reads once, few, many or a size class.

clone_size: many
j_call: TRBJ2-7
v_call: TRBV6-2/TRBV6-3
d_call: .
cdr3_length: 14
cdr3_aa: CASSQPGATYEQYF
cdr3_nt: TGTGCCAGCAGTCAACCGGGGGCTACCTACGAGCAGTACTTC

clone_size: many
j_call: TRBJ2-7
v_call: TRBV28
d_call: .
cdr3_length: 14
cdr3_aa: CASTPRSGTYEQYF
cdr3_nt: TGTGCCAGCACCCCCCGGAGCGGAACCTACGAGCAGTACTTC

clone_size: .
j_call: TRBJ2-5
v_call: TRBV11-1
d_call: TRBD1
cdr3_length: 18
cdr3_aa: CASSLWVPKTGRREAQYF
cdr3_nt: TGTGCCAGCAGCTTATGGGTTCCGAAGACAGGGCGGAGAGAGGCCCAGTACTTC

clone_size: many
j_call: TRBJ1-2
v_call: TRBV12-3/TRBV12-4
d_call: TRBD1
cdr3_length: 14
cdr3_aa: CASSVRQGGYGYTF
cdr3_nt: TGTGCCAGCAGTGTCCGACAGGGGGGCTATGGCTACACCTTC

clone_size: many
j_call: TRBJ2-7
v_call: TRBV7-2
d_call: .
cdr3_length: 11
cdr3_aa: CASSRSREQYF
cdr3_nt: TGTGCCAGCAGCCGGAGCCGAGAGCAGTACTTC

clone_size: many
j_call: TRBJ2-7
v_call: TRBV11-2
d_call: .
cdr3_length: 14
cdr3_aa: CASSSLQWPYEQYF
cdr3_nt: TGTGCCAGCAGCTCCCTACAGTGGCCCTACGAGCAGTACTTC

clone_size: many
j_call: TRBJ2-7
v_call: TRBV9
d_call: TRBD1
cdr3_length: 15
cdr3_aa: CASSVSGQGNYEQYF
cdr3_nt: TGTGCCAGCAGCGTATCCGGACAGGGGAACTACGAGCAGTACTTC

clone_size: many
j_call: TRBJ2-7
v_call: TRBV11-2
d_call: .
cdr3_length: 15
cdr3_aa: CASSFQGSLTYEQYF
cdr3_nt: TGTGCCAGCAGCTTCCAGGGTTCTTTAACCTACGAGCAGTACTTC

clone_size: many
j_call: TRBJ1-4
v_call: TRBV29-1
d_call: TRBD1
cdr3_length: 13
cdr3_aa: CSIDQGGGEKLFF
cdr3_nt: TGCAGCATCGACCAGGGGGGGGGTGAAAAACTGTTTTTT

clone_size: many
j_call: TRBJ2-5
v_call: TRBV7-3
d_call: .
cdr3_length: 14
cdr3_aa: CASKLHGAQETQYF
cdr3_nt: TGTGCCAGCAAACTACACGGGGCTCAAGAGACCCAGTACTTC

clone_size: many
j_call: TRBJ2-5
v_call: TRBV6-2/TRBV6-3
d_call: TRBD2
cdr3_length: 17
cdr3_aa: CASSYARLAGVGETQYF
cdr3_nt: TGTGCCAGCAGTTACGCCCGGCTAGCGGGAGTTGGGGAGACCCAGTACTTC

clone_size: many
j_call: TRBJ2-2
v_call: TRBV27
d_call: TRBD2
cdr3_length: 16
cdr3_aa: CASRTGLAGGTGELFF
cdr3_nt: TGTGCCAGCAGGACGGGACTAGCGGGGGGCACCGGGGAGCTGTTTTTT

clone_size: many
j_call: TRBJ2-7
v_call: TRBV7-8
d_call: TRBD2
cdr3_length: 19
cdr3_aa: CASSQTSGTSGGWSYEQYF
cdr3_nt: TGTGCCAGCAGCCAGACTTCCGGGACTAGCGGGGGGTGGTCCTACGAGCAGTACTTC

clone_size: many
j_call: TRBJ1-5
v_call: TRBV2
d_call: .
cdr3_length: 15
cdr3_aa: CASSESPTKNQPQHF
cdr3_nt: TGTGCCAGCAGTGAAAGCCCAACAAAAAATCAGCCCCAGCATTTT